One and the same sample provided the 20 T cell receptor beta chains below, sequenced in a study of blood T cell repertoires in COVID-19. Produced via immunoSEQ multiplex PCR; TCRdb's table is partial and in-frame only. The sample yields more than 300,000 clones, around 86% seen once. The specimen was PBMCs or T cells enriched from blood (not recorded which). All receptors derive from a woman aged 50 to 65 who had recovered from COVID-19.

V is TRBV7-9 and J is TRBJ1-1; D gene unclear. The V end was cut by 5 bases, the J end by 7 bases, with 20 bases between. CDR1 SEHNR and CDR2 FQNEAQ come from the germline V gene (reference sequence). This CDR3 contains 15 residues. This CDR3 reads CASSPPTGSPGEAFF. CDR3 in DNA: TGTGCCAGCAGCCCCCCGACCGGGAGCCCGGGTGAAGCTTTCTTT.

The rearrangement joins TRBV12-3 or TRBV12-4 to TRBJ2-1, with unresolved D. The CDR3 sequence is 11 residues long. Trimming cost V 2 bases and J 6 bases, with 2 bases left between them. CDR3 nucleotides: TGTGCCAGCAGTTTACGCAATGAGCAGTTCTTC. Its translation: CASSLRNEQFF.

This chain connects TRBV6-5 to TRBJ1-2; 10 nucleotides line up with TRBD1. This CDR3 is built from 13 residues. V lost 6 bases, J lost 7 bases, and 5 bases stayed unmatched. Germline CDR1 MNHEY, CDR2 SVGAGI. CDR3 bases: TGTGCCAGCAGGGGGACAGGGGTAGGTGGCTACACCTTC. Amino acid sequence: CASRGTGVGGYTF.

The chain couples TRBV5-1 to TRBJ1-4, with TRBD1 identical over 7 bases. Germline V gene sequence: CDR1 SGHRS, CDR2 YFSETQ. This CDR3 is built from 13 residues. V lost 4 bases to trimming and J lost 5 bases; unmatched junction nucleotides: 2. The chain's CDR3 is CASSQGENEKLFF. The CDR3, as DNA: TGCGCCAGCAGCCAGGGGGAGAATGAAAAACTGTTTTTT.

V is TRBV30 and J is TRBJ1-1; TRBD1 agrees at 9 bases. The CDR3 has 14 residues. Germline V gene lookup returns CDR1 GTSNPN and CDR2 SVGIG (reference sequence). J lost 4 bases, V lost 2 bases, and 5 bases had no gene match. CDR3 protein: CAWSRDRVSTEAFF. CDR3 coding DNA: TGTGCCTGGAGTAGGGACAGGGTGAGCACTGAAGCTTTCTTT.

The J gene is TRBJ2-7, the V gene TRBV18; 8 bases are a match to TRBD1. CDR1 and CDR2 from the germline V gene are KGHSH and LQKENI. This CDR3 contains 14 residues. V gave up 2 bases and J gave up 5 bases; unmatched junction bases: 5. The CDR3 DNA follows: TGTGCCAGCTCACCAAACTCAGGGGGCAACGAGCAGTACTTC. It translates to CASSPNSGGNEQYF.

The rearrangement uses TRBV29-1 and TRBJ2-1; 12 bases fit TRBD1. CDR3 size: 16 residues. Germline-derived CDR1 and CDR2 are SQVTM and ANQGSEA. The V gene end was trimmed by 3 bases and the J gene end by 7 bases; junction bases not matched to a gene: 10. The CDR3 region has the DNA TGCAGCGTTGATAGAGGGACAGGGGGCGCCTGGAATGAGCAGTTCTTC. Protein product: CSVDRGTGGAWNEQFF.

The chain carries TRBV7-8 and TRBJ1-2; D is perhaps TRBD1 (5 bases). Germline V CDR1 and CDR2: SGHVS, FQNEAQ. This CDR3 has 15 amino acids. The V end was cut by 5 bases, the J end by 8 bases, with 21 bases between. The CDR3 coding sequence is TGTGCCAGCAGCCGGGATTTTGCAGGGTCAGGGGGCTACACCTTC. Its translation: CASSRDFAGSGGYTF.

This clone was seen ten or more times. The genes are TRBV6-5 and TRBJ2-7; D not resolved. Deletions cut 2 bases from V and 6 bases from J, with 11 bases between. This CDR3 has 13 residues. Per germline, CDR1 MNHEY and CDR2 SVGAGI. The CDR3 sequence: CASSYVGSGEQYF. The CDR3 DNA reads TGTGCCAGCAGTTACGTTGGCTCGGGCGAGCAGTACTTC.

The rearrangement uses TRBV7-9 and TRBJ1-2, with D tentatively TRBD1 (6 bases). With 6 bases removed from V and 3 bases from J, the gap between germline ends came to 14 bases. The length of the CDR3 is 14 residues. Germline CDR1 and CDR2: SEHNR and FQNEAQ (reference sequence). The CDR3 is CASSRTGRDYGYTF. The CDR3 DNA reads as TGTGCCAGCAGTCGTACAGGGAGGGACTATGGCTACACCTTC.

The chain's CDR3 is CASGLVSAGFGGYTF. The CDR3 bases are TGTGCTAGTGGTTTGGTTTCGGCCGGGTTTGGTGGCTACACCTTC. The rearrangement joins TRBV12-5 to TRBJ1-2; D remains unclear. This CDR3 is 15 amino acids long. Trimming stripped 0 bases from V and 7 bases from J, with 15 bases between. The germline gives CDR1 LGHNT, CDR2 FRNRAP.

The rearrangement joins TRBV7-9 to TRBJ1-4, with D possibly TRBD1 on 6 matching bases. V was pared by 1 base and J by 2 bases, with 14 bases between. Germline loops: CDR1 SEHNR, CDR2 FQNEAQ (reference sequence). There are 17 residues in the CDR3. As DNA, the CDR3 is TGTGCCAGCAGCTTAGAGGTTCCGGGGGGCACTAATGAAAAACTGTTTTTT. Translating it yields CASSLEVPGGTNEKLFF.

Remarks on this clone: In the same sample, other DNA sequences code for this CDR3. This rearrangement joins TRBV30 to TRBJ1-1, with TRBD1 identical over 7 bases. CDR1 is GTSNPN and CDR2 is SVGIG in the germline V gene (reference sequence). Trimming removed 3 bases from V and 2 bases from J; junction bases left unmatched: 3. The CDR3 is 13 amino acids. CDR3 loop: CAWSRQGNTEAFF. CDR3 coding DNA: TGTGCCTGGAGCCGACAGGGTAACACTGAAGCTTTCTTT.

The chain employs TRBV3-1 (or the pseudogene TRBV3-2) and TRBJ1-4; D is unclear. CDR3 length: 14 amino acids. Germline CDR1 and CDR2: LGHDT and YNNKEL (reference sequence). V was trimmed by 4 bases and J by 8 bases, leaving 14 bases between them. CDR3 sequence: CASSPWAQTEKLFF. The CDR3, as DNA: TGTGCCAGCAGCCCATGGGCCCAGACGGAAAAACTGTTTTTT.

CDR3 DNA sequence: TGTGCCAGCAGTACACAGGGTCACACTGAAGCTTTCTTT. Translating it yields CASSTQGHTEAFF. The V and J genes are TRBV12-3 or TRBV12-4 and TRBJ1-1; weak D call: TRBD1 (6 bases). V was cut by 5 bases and J by 3 bases, with 10 bases left in between. The CDR3 spans 13 residues.

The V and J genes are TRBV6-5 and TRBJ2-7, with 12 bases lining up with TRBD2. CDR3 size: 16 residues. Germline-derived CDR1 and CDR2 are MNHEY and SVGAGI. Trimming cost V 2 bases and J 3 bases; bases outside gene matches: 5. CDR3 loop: CASSYPLAGGLYEQYF. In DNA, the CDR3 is TGTGCCAGCAGTTACCCACTAGCGGGGGGCCTCTACGAGCAGTACTTC.

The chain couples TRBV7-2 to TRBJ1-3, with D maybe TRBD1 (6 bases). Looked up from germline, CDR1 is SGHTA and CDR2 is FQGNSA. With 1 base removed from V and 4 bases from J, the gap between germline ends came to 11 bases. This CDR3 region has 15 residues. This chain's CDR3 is CASSLVAGEGNTIYF. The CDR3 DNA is TGTGCCAGCAGCTTAGTGGCAGGGGAGGGAAACACCATATATTTT.

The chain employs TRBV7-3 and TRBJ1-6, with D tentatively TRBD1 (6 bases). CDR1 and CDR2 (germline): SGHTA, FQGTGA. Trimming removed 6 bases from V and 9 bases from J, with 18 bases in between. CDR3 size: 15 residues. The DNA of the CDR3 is TGTGCCAGCAGTCTCACCGGGACAAGAAGTTCACCCCTCCACTTT. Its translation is CASSLTGTRSSPLHF.

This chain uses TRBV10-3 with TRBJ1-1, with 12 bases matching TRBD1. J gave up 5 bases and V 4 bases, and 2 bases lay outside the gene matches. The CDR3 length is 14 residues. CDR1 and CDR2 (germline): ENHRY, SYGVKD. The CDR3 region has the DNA TGTGCCATCAGTGTGGGACAGGGGGCAACTGAAGCTTTCTTT. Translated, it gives CAISVGQGATEAFF.

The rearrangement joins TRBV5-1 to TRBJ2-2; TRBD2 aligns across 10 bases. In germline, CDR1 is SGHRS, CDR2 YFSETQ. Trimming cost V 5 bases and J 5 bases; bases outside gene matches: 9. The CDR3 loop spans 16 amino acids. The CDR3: CASRRGTAGGTGELFF. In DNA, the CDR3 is TGCGCCAGCAGGCGAGGGACAGCGGGAGGGACCGGGGAGCTGTTTTTT.